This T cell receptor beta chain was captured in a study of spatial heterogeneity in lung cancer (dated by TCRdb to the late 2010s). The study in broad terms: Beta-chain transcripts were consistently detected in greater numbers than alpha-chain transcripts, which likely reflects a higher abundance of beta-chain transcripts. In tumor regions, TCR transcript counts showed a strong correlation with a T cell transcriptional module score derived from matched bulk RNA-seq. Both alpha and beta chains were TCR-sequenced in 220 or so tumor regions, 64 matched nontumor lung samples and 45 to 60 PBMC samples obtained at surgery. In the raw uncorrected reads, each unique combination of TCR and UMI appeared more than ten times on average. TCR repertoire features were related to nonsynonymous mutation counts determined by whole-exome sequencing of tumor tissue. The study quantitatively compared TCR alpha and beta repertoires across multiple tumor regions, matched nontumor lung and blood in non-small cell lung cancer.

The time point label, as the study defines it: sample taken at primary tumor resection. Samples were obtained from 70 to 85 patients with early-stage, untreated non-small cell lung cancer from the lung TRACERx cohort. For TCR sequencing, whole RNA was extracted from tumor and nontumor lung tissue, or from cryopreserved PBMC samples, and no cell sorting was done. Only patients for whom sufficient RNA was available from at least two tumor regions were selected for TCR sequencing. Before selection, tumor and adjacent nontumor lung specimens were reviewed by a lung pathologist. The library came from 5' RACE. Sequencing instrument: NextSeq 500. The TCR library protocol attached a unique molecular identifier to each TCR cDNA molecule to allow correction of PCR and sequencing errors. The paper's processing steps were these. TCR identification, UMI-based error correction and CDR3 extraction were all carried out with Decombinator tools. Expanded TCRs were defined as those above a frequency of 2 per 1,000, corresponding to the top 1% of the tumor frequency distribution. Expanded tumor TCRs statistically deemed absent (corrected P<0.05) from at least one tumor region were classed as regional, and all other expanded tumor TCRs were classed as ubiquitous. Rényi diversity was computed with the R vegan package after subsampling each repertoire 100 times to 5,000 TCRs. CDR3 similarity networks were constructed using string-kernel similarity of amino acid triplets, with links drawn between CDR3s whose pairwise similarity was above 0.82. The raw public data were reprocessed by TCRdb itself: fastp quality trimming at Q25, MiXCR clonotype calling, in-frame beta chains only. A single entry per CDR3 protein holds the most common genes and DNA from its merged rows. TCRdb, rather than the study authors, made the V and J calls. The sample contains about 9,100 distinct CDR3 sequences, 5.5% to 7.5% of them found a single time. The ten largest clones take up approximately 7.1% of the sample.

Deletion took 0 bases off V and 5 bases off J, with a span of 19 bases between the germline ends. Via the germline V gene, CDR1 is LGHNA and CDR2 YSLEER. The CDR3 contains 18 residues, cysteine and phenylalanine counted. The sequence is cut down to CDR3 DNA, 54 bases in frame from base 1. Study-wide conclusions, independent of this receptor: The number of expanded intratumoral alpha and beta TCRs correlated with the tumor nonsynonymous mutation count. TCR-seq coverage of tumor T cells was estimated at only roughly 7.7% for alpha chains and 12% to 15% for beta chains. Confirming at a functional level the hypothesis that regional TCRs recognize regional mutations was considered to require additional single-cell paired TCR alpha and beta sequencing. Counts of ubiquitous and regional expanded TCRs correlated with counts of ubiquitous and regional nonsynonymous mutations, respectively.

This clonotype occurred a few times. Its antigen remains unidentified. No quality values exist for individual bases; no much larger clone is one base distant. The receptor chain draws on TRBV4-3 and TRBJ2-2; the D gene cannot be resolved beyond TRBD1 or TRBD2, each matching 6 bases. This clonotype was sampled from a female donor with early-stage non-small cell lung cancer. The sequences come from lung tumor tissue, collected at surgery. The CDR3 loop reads CASSQDPVGGRATGELFF. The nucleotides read TGCGCCAGCAGCCAAGATCCCGTCGGGGGCAGGGCAACCGGGGAGCTGTTTTTT.